These 22 T cell receptor beta chains originate from one sample sequenced in a study of shared T cell receptors in the human thymus. Some clones are missing from TCRdb's copy, which holds only in-frame ones; the method was immunoSEQ multiplex PCR. The sample has hundreds of thousands of clones; roughly 90% are singletons. This same sample was also taken into another study, of human thymus T cells.

Sequenced input: thymocytes. These receptor sequences come from a boy under two years old with a congenital heart defect.

The J gene is TRBJ2-5, the V gene TRBV12-5; possibly TRBD2 for D (7 bases). The germline gives CDR1 LGHNT, CDR2 FRNRAP. The CDR3 totals 15 residues. Trimming removed 2 bases at V and 5 bases at J, with 15 bases between. CDR3 loop: CASGLRRGGVETQYF. In DNA form, the CDR3 reads TGTGCTAGTGGTTTGAGGAGGGGGGGAGTGGAGACCCAGTACTTC.

J is TRBJ2-7 and V is TRBV7-9; D unresolved. CDR1 SEHNR and CDR2 FQNEAQ come from the germline V gene (reference sequence). The CDR3 covers 11 residues. Trimming stripped 5 bases from V and 7 bases from J, with 9 bases between. CDR3 amino acids: CASSLLYEQYF. Here the CDR3 DNA reads TGTGCCAGCAGCCTTCTCTATGAGCAGTACTTC.

The chain carries TRBV27 and TRBJ1-1; D call uncertain. The CDR3 length is 11 residues. Germline CDR1 is MNHEY and CDR2 is SMNVEV (reference sequence). Trimming left V 3 bases short and J 13 bases short, with 12 bases between. CDR3 in DNA: TGTGCCAGCAGTTTGGGAGAGTTGGATTTCTTT. This gives the protein CASSLGELDFF.

The rearrangement links TRBV4-3 to TRBJ2-2; the D gene is possibly TRBD2 (5 bases). From germline, CDR1 is LGHNA and CDR2 YSLEER. The CDR3 runs to 18 residues. V dropped 1 base and J dropped 1 base, with 16 bases sitting between them. The DNA of the CDR3 is TGCGCCAGCAGCCAAGGGCGAAGCGGAAGGAAGAACACCGGGGAGCTGTTTTTT. It is translated as CASSQGRSGRKNTGELFF.

This chain connects TRBV27 to TRBJ2-1; perhaps TRBD1 as D (6 bases). This CDR3 spans 15 amino acids. V lost 4 bases and J 4 bases, leaving 14 bases between the germline ends. Per the germline V gene, CDR1 is MNHEY and CDR2 is SMNVEV (reference sequence). CDR3 amino acids: CASSSGELRYNEQFF. CDR3 DNA sequence: TGTGCCAGCAGTTCAGGGGAACTTAGGTACAATGAGCAGTTCTTC.

This rearrangement joins TRBV9 to TRBJ2-1; the match to TRBD2 covers 7 bases. From germline, CDR1 is SGDLS and CDR2 YYNGEE. V shed 4 bases and J 0 bases; nucleotides not matched to a gene: 10. This CDR3 region has 17 residues. CDR3 in amino acids: CASSSRCGGSSYNEQFF. The CDR3 DNA reads as TGTGCCAGCAGCTCCCGTTGTGGCGGGAGCTCCTACAATGAGCAGTTCTTC.

Ten or more counts support this clone. The V call is TRBV14, the J call TRBJ2-7; 7 bases are shared with TRBD1. Per germline, CDR1 SGHDN and CDR2 FVKESK. Unmatched junction bases numbered 4, after V lost 5 bases and J lost 3 bases. The CDR3 has 13 amino acids. The CDR3 region has the DNA TGTGCCAGCAGCGAGGACAGGTACTACGAGCAGTACTTC. Protein product: CASSEDRYYEQYF.

This clone has just a few counts. The V call is TRBV18, the J call TRBJ2-7; D remains ambiguous. V was trimmed by 6 bases and J by 2 bases, leaving 11 bases between them. The CDR3 totals 13 residues. Germline V lookup: CDR1 KGHSH, CDR2 LQKENI. CDR3 amino acids: CASSGPEAYEQYF. For the CDR3, the DNA is TGTGCCAGCTCGGGCCCGGAAGCCTACGAGCAGTACTTC.

This chain links TRBV6-5 with TRBJ2-7; 9 nucleotides line up with TRBD2. Germline V lookup: CDR1 MNHEY, CDR2 SVGAGI. Trimming removed 8 bases from V and 1 base from J; junction bases left unmatched: 3. The CDR3 contains 13 residues. CDR3 nucleotide sequence: TGTGCCAGCGGAGGACTAGCGTCCTACGAGCAGTACTTC. Protein: CASGGLASYEQYF.

The V gene is TRBV6-1, the J gene TRBJ1-4; D is unclear. This CDR3 contains 13 residues. V was cut by 4 bases and J by 5 bases, with 8 bases left in between. Looked up from germline, CDR1 is MNHNS and CDR2 is SASEGT. CDR3 in DNA: TGTGCCAGCAGTGGCGGGCGGAATGAAAAACTGTTTTTT. It is translated as CASSGGRNEKLFF.

This rearrangement joins TRBV10-2 to TRBJ1-1; 7 bases fit TRBD1. V was pared by 5 bases and J by 2 bases, with 11 bases of the junction left unmatched. Germline lookup yields CDR1 WSHSY and CDR2 SAAADI. CDR3 length equals 16 residues. CDR3 amino acids: CASSPGTERANTEAFF. CDR3 in DNA: TGCGCCAGCAGTCCCGGGACAGAGAGGGCCAACACTGAAGCTTTCTTT.

This clone was seen once. The genes are TRBV7-9 and TRBJ1-3, with TRBD1 identical over 8 bases. Germline CDR1 reads SEHNR; CDR2 reads FQNEAQ (reference sequence). The junction had 6 bases not matched to a gene; V was cut back by 5 bases and J by 0 bases. The CDR3 length is 16 residues. CDR3 sequence: CASSHTQGASGNTIYF. CDR3 bases: TGTGCCAGCAGCCACACCCAGGGGGCCTCTGGAAACACCATATATTTT.

The chain is built from TRBV5-4 and TRBJ2-1; 8 bases align to TRBD2. The length of the CDR3 is 15 residues. V dropped 0 bases and J dropped 4; count of bases not matched to a gene: 3. Germline values: CDR1 SGHNT, CDR2 YYREEE (reference sequence). The CDR3 loop reads CASSLELAAYNEQFF. In DNA, the CDR3 is TGTGCCAGCAGCTTGGAACTAGCGGCTTACAATGAGCAGTTCTTC.

The chain couples TRBV11-2 to TRBJ1-3; the match to TRBD1 covers 8 bases. Germline V gene sequence: CDR1 SGHAT, CDR2 FQNNGV. Losses at the gene ends were 1 base for V and 1 base for J; bases not matched to a gene: 0. The CDR3 is 15 amino acids. The CDR3 sequence: CASSLGDRSGNTIYF. CDR3 in DNA: TGTGCCAGCAGCTTAGGGGACAGGTCTGGAAACACCATATATTTT.

The rearrangement links TRBV29-1 to TRBJ2-3, with D possibly matching TRBD2 (6 bases). The CDR3 is 14 amino acids. The V gene's germline CDR1 is SQVTM and CDR2 ANQGSEA. Between the trimmed V and J ends, which lost 2 bases and 4 bases, there was a span of 13 bases. The DNA of the CDR3 is TGCAGCGTTGAAATTTTCAGGGAGGCAGATACGCAGTATTTT. Translation gives CSVEIFREADTQYF.

This sequence joins TRBV27 and TRBJ1-2, with 11 nucleotides matching TRBD1. V lost 3 bases and J lost 4; bases outside the gene matches: 4. This CDR3 comprises 15 residues. CDR1 is MNHEY and CDR2 is SMNVEV in the germline V gene (reference sequence). CDR3 loop: CASSFRDRGAYGYTF. CDR3 DNA sequence: TGTGCCAGCAGTTTCCGGGACAGGGGGGCCTATGGCTACACCTTC.

CDR3 nucleotides: TGTGCCAGCAGCATCGGGCAGGGGTCTTATAGCAATCAGCCCCAGCATTTT. Its translation is CASSIGQGSYSNQPQHF. The chain links TRBV28 to TRBJ1-5; a weak D match, TRBD1 (6 bases). Trimming removed 6 bases from V and 0 bases from J, with 18 bases in between. Germline CDR1 is MDHEN and CDR2 is SYDVKM. The CDR3 runs to 17 residues.

The chain recombines TRBV6-5 with TRBJ1-2, with a tentative D call TRBD1 (5 bases). V shed 6 bases and J shed 4 bases, with 15 bases lying between them. Germline CDR1 reads MNHEY; CDR2 reads SVGAGI. There are 14 residues in the CDR3. CDR3 DNA: TGTGCCAGCAGCCCGCCTGGACAATTCTATGGCTACACCTTC. The encoded protein is CASSPPGQFYGYTF.

The chain joins TRBV28 to TRBJ2-7; 7 bases line up with TRBD2. Germline values: CDR1 MDHEN, CDR2 SYDVKM. Unmatched junction bases numbered 14, after V lost 6 bases and J lost 3 bases. CDR3 size: 16 residues. CDR3 amino acids: CASSPQAGTYRYEQYF. CDR3 coding DNA: TGTGCCAGCAGCCCTCAAGCGGGGACCTACCGCTACGAGCAGTACTTC.

The chain is built from TRBV7-2 and TRBJ2-5; 13 nucleotides agree with TRBD2. The J segment lost 2 bases and the V segment lost 5 bases, leaving 5 bases of the junction unmatched. The CDR3 contains 16 residues. Germline CDR1 and CDR2: SGHTA and FQGNSA. The CDR3 spells CASSPGLAGDQETQYF. For the CDR3, the DNA is TGTGCCAGCAGCCCAGGACTAGCGGGAGATCAAGAGACCCAGTACTTC. The whole variable domain, filled in from reference TRBV7-2 and TRBJ2-5, reads GAGVSQSPSNKVTEKGKDVELRCDPISGHTALYWYRQSLGQGLEFLIYFQGNSAPDKSGLPSDRFSAERTGGSVSTLTIQRTQQEDSAVYLCASSPGLAGDQETQYFGPGTRLLVL.

The rearrangement uses TRBV9 and TRBJ1-3, with a weak D call TRBD1 (5 bases). V shed 3 bases and J shed 0 bases, with 10 bases lying between them. The CDR3 consists of 15 residues. Germline values: CDR1 SGDLS, CDR2 YYNGEE. For the CDR3, the DNA is TGTGCCAGCAGCGCCACCAGGGCCTCTGGAAACACCATATATTTT. This sequence encodes CASSATRASGNTIYF.

Comment on this clone: Distinct nucleotide sequences in the sample also encode this CDR3. J is TRBJ1-1 and V is TRBV30; D is possibly TRBD1 (5 bases). This CDR3 is 11 amino acids long. CDR1 and CDR2 from the germline V gene are GTSNPN and SVGIG (reference sequence). Trimming took off 8 bases at V and 1 base at J, with 8 bases between the two ends. CDR3 region: CAGGGNTEAFF. The CDR3 nucleotides are TGTGCCGGGGGGGGGAACACTGAAGCTTTCTTT.